This T cell receptor (beta chain) was identified during a study of cytomegalovirus exposure and HLA in healthy donors. The CDR3 is 14 amino acids. The germline V gene encodes CDR1 LNHDA and CDR2 SQIVND (reference sequence). V was pared by 3 bases and J by 5 bases, with 12 bases between. There are a few counts of this clone. Primers for the PCR totalled 60 Vbeta and 13 Jbeta. Produced via immunoSEQ multiplex PCR; TCRdb's table is partial and in-frame only. The sample consists of approximately 61,000 clones, around 75% of them appearing once. The TCR sequence derives from a man between 50 and 59 years old in good health and CMV-seropositive. The rearrangement links TRBV19 to TRBJ2-3, with D maybe TRBD2 (6 bases). The sample taken for sequencing was PBMCs. The CDR3 reads CASSIGGGKDTQYF. CDR3 DNA sequence: TGTGCCAGTAGTATCGGGGGAGGCAAAGATACGCAGTATTTT.